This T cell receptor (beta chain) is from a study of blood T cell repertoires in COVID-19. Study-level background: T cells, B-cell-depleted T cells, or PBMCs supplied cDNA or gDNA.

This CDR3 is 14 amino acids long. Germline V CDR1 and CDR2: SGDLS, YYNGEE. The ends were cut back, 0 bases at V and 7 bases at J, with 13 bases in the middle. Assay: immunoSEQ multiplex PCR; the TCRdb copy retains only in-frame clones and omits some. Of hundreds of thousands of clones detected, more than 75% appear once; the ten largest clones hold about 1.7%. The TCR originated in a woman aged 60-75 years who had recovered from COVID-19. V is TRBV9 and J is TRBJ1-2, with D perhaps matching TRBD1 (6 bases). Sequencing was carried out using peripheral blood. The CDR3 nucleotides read TGTGCCAGCAGCGTAGCGAACAGGGCCCGTGGCTACACCTTC. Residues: CASSVANRARGYTF.